The clone carrying this T cell receptor (beta chain) came up once. Its antigen remains unidentified. The entry originates in a study of blood T cells in healthy people across ages. Whole-study findings and limits: Among long-lived donors, naive CD4+ cells were more numerous and diversity higher than in aged donors.

Germline V gene lookup returns CDR1 MNHNY and CDR2 SVGAGI (reference sequence). Trimming shortened V by 2 bases and J by 4 bases, and 11 bases separated the two germline ends. The CDR3 is made up of 15 amino acids. Combining a sample-barcoded 5' primer with a J-beta primer mix, a second PCR ran for roughly 7 to 11 cycles. TCRdb used MiXCR to reprocess the 5' RACE reads, holding one entry per CDR3 protein. The repertoire holds 1.5 million to 2 million distinct CDR3 sequences, with 40% to 55% as singletons. Each donor supplied approximately 10 milliliters of peripheral blood. The sample was blood. The gene calls are TRBV6-6 and TRBJ1-4; possibly TRBD1 for D (5 bases). This TCR was sampled from a woman aged 40 to 55 in good health. CDR3 residues: CASSYTGRGNEKLFF. CDR3 nucleotide sequence: TGTGCCAGCAGTTACACAGGACGGGGTAATGAAAAACTGTTTTTT.